Only one count was recorded for the clone carrying this T cell receptor (beta chain). Antigen specificity is unknown. With 60 Vbeta and 13 Jbeta primers, the PCR was carried out. TCRdb keeps only in-frame clones here, not all; method: immunoSEQ multiplex PCR. Here the sample spans about 160,000 clones, 82% being singletons. The data are from a study of cytomegalovirus exposure and HLA in healthy donors. Study-level points and caveats: In a later analysis, parvovirus B19, influenza, CMV and Epstein-Barr virus appeared linked to several top co-occurrence clusters.

J was trimmed by 2 bases and V by 5 bases; bases with no gene match: 5. Germline values: CDR1 ENHRY, CDR2 SYGVKD. The CDR3 spans 16 residues. This TCR derives from a man aged 45 to 65 in good health and CMV-seropositive. Input material: PBMCs. The rearrangement joins TRBV10-3 to TRBJ2-5; 13 nucleotides match TRBD2. CDR3 bases: TGTGCCATCAGTTCAGGGACTAGCGGGGAACAAGAGACCCAGTACTTC. It yields the protein CAISSGTSGEQETQYF.